These 28 T cell receptor beta chains were all obtained from the same sample, sequenced in a study of shared clonotypes between healthy human individuals. Sequenced by immunoSEQ multiplex PCR; TCRdb stores in-frame clones only, minus some. The sample has roughly 1.4 million clones; approximately 98.5% are singletons. Input material: naive CD4+ T cells sorted from blood. Sample subset: CD45RA+ positively selected. Receptors were obtained from a man aged 30 to 45 in good health.

The V gene is TRBV18, the J gene TRBJ1-1; D call uncertain. From germline, CDR1 is KGHSH and CDR2 LQKENI. The CDR3 extends over 12 amino acids. V lost 1 base and J 6 bases, leaving 6 bases between the germline ends. Written as DNA, the CDR3 is TGTGCCAGCTCACCACAGGGTTCTGAAGCTTTCTTT. Translating it yields CASSPQGSEAFF.

The genes are TRBV19 and TRBJ2-2; TRBD2 matches 9 bases. Per the germline V gene, CDR1 is LNHDA and CDR2 is SQIVND (reference sequence). J gave up 0 bases and V 3 bases, and 2 bases lay outside the gene matches. The CDR3 sequence is 16 residues long. In DNA, the CDR3 is TGTGCCAGTAGTATTAGCGGGAGAGCGAACACCGGGGAGCTGTTTTTT. It is translated as CASSISGRANTGELFF. Combining the CDR3 with reference TRBV19 and TRBJ2-2 gives the whole variable domain DGGITQSPKYLFRKEGQNVTLSCEQNLNHDAMYWYRQDPGQGLRLIYYSQIVNDFQKGDIAEGYSVSREKKESFPLTVTSAQKNPTAFYLCASSISGRANTGELFFGEGSRLTVL.

The chain has TRBV5-8 and TRBJ2-1, with no clear D. The CDR3 totals 13 residues. Trimming pared 3 bases from V and 13 bases from J, leaving 17 bases between. The V gene's germline CDR1 is SGHTS and CDR2 YDEGEE. CDR3 nucleotides: TGTGCCAGCAGCTCGCCTAACAATGAGTTTCAGTTCTTC. Translating it yields CASSSPNNEFQFF.

The V call is TRBV29-1, the J call TRBJ2-7; D uncertain. Germline V CDR1 and CDR2: SQVTM, ANQGSEA. Trimming removed 4 bases at V and 7 bases at J, with 20 bases between. The CDR3 length is 14 residues. The CDR3 nucleotides are TGCAGCGTTGGCCTGGGTTCAGCTACGATTGAGCAGTACTTC. Residues: CSVGLGSATIEQYF.

This chain joins TRBV4-2 and TRBJ1-5; 9 bases are a match to TRBD1. The CDR3 has 13 residues. CDR1 and CDR2 from the germline V gene are LGHNA and YNFKEQ. The V and J ends lost 3 bases and 12 bases, in that order; junction bases with no gene match: 6. The CDR3 protein is CASSQGMDRGQHF. The CDR3 nucleotides are TGTGCCAGCAGCCAGGGAATGGACAGGGGCCAGCATTTT.

This chain uses TRBV5-3 with TRBJ1-1; D gene ambiguous. TRBV5-3 is known as an ORF, though its function is uncertain. V lost 6 bases and J lost 0, with 9 bases in between. The CDR3 consists of 13 residues. CDR3 nucleotide sequence: TGTGCCAGAAATTGGAACTTGAACACTGAAGCTTTCTTT. Amino acids: CARNWNLNTEAFF.

This chain joins TRBV4-1 and TRBJ2-3; maybe TRBD1 (5 bases). With 0 bases removed from V and 4 bases from J, the gap between germline ends came to 8 bases. Per the germline V gene, CDR1 is MGHRA and CDR2 is YSYEKL. The CDR3 is 14 amino acids. The CDR3 nucleotides read TGCGCCAGCAGCCAAGATGACAGCTCAGATACGCAGTATTTT. It translates to CASSQDDSSDTQYF.

V and J are TRBV5-4 and TRBJ2-5; perhaps TRBD1 as D (7 bases). V lost 3 bases to trimming and J lost 5 bases, with 14 bases between them. The V gene's germline CDR1 is SGHNT and CDR2 YYREEE (reference sequence). The CDR3 contains 14 residues. CDR3 bases: TGTGCCAGCAGCTCCCAGGGGGGATGGGAGACCCAGTACTTC. Translated: CASSSQGGWETQYF.

The chain uses TRBV14 and TRBJ2-2; 8 bases match TRBD2. CDR1 and CDR2 (germline): SGHDN, FVKESK. Trimming took 2 bases from V and 1 from J; bases not matched to a gene: 9. The CDR3 totals 18 residues. The CDR3 sequence: CASSQTILLAGNTGELFF. CDR3 coding DNA: TGTGCCAGCAGCCAAACAATCTTGCTAGCGGGGAACACCGGGGAGCTGTTTTTT.

The V and J genes are TRBV19 and TRBJ1-4, with TRBD1 identical over 8 bases. V lost 8 bases to trimming and J lost 3 bases; unmatched junction nucleotides: 2. CDR1 and CDR2 from the germline V gene are LNHDA and SQIVND (reference sequence). The CDR3 has 13 amino acids. The CDR3 loop reads CASGQGPNEKLFF. The CDR3 coding sequence is TGTGCCAGTGGACAGGGCCCTAATGAAAAACTGTTTTTT.

The gene calls are TRBV7-9 and TRBJ1-5, with D uncertain. The germline gives CDR1 SEHNR, CDR2 FQNEAQ (reference sequence). The CDR3 has 15 residues. Trimming took 1 base from V and 2 from J, leaving 9 bases between them. CDR3 nucleotide sequence: TGTGCCAGCAGCTTAGAATCGGGTGGCAATCAGCCCCAGCATTTT. Its protein is CASSLESGGNQPQHF.

The rearrangement uses TRBV6-5 and TRBJ2-2; 8 bases map to TRBD2. V lost 8 bases and J lost 0; bases outside the gene matches: 5. The CDR3 sequence is 15 residues long. The germline gives CDR1 MNHEY, CDR2 SVGAGI. CDR3 DNA sequence: TGTGCCAGCGGGACGACTAGCGCGAACACCGGGGAGCTGTTTTTT. Translation gives CASGTTSANTGELFF.

V gene TRBV29-1 combines with J gene TRBJ1-5; no clear D gene. This CDR3 contains 14 residues. Trimming took 6 bases from V and 0 from J, leaving 12 bases between them. Germline CDR1 and CDR2: SQVTM and ANQGSEA. Here the CDR3 reads CSVGGRDSNQPQHF. The CDR3 coding sequence is TGCAGCGTCGGAGGTAGAGATAGCAATCAGCCCCAGCATTTT.

The chain recombines TRBV5-5 with TRBJ2-1; 7 bases line up with TRBD2. The length of the CDR3 is 15 residues. Germline CDR1 reads SGHKS; CDR2 reads YYEKEE (reference sequence). The ends lost 2 bases at V and 0 bases at J; junction bases unmatched: 2. The CDR3 loop is CASSLSGTSYNEQFF. The CDR3 nucleotides read TGTGCCAGCAGCTTAAGCGGGACCTCCTACAATGAGCAGTTCTTC. Drawing the rest from reference TRBV5-5 and TRBJ2-1, the complete variable domain is DAGVTQSPTHLIKTRGQQVTLRCSPISGHKSVSWYQQVLGQGPQFIFQYYEKEERGRGNFPDRFSARQFPNYSSELNVNALLLGDSALYLCASSLSGTSYNEQFFGPGTRLTVL.

With regard to this clone: Additional DNA sequences in this sample encode the identical CDR3. The chain recombines TRBV15 with TRBJ1-4; D not resolved. Per germline, CDR1 LNHNV and CDR2 YYDKDF (reference sequence). Trimming pared 1 base from V and 7 bases from J, leaving 4 bases between. The CDR3 extends over 12 amino acids. CDR3 residues: CATSRVGEKLFF. The CDR3 DNA is TGTGCCACCAGCAGAGTCGGTGAAAAACTGTTTTTT.

The chain is built from TRBV7-2 and TRBJ2-3; 10 nucleotides line up with TRBD2. The germline V gene encodes CDR1 SGHTA and CDR2 FQGNSA. After removal of 3 bases from V and 0 bases from J, the junction contained 6 bases not matched to a gene. This CDR3 has 17 residues. The CDR3 DNA reads as TGTGCCAGCAGCTTGGGTCTAGCGGGAGTTAGCACAGATACGCAGTATTTT. Amino acids: CASSLGLAGVSTDTQYF.

CDR3 sequence reads: CASSESGEAFPYNEQFF. The CDR3, as DNA: TGCGCCAGCAGTGAGTCGGGGGAAGCCTTCCCCTACAATGAGCAGTTCTTC. The rearrangement joins TRBV10-2 to TRBJ2-1, with D perhaps given as TRBD1 or TRBD2 (5 bases each). Germline CDR1 reads WSHSY; CDR2 reads SAAADI. The ends were cut back, 0 bases at V and 2 bases at J, with 14 bases in the middle. The CDR3 totals 17 residues.

This clone showed up just once. The chain recombines TRBV19 with TRBJ2-3, with 10 bases fitting TRBD2. Trimming at V came to 5 bases and at J to 0 bases, leaving 2 bases not matched to a gene. From germline, CDR1 is LNHDA and CDR2 SQIVND (reference sequence). This CDR3 region has 15 residues. CDR3 amino acids: CASSGLAVSTDTQYF. The CDR3 DNA is TGTGCCAGTAGTGGACTAGCGGTTAGCACAGATACGCAGTATTTT.

This clone came up once. The sample has other DNA sequences that encode this CDR3 too. This chain connects TRBV18 to TRBJ2-7; D gene unclear. The CDR3 has 14 amino acids. From germline, CDR1 is KGHSH and CDR2 LQKENI. Trimming removed 6 bases from V and 0 bases from J, with 12 bases in between. CDR3 sequence (DNA): TGTGCCAGCTCCTTAAGAGATAGCTCCTACGAGCAGTACTTC. Protein sequence: CASSLRDSSYEQYF.

This rearrangement joins TRBV18 to TRBJ1-1, with D tentatively TRBD1 (6 bases). V shed 5 bases and J shed 9 bases, with 13 bases lying between them. There are 12 residues in the CDR3. Germline V gene lookup returns CDR1 KGHSH and CDR2 LQKENI. CDR3 in amino acids: CASSAKQGQAFF. CDR3 bases: TGTGCCAGCTCAGCCAAACAGGGACAAGCTTTCTTT.

This chain joins TRBV5-1 and TRBJ2-3; D possibly corresponds to TRBD1 (5 bases). CDR3 length: 14 residues. CDR1 SGHRS and CDR2 YFSETQ come from the germline V gene. V was clipped by 5 bases and J by 8 bases, with 18 bases between them. Written as DNA, the CDR3 is TGCGCCAGCAGTTTCAGGGAAAGTAGATCTACGCAGTATTTT. As protein: CASSFRESRSTQYF.

This chain links TRBV29-1 with TRBJ2-3; D is unresolved. The ends were cut back, 4 bases at V and 2 bases at J, with 7 bases in the middle. The V gene's germline CDR1 is SQVTM and CDR2 ANQGSEA. The CDR3 length is 12 residues. The CDR3, as DNA: TGCAGCGTTGGAACAGTCACAGATACGCAGTATTTT. It is translated as CSVGTVTDTQYF.

The V and J genes are TRBV5-1 and TRBJ2-6, with D possibly being TRBD2 (6 bases). Germline V gene lookup returns CDR1 SGHRS and CDR2 YFSETQ. CDR3 length equals 14 residues. Trimming left V 4 bases short and J 7 bases short, with 12 bases between. Here the CDR3 DNA reads TGCGCCAGCAGCGAGACCGGGAGCGCCAACGTCCTGACTTTC. This translates into CASSETGSANVLTF.

The chain carries TRBV7-2 and TRBJ2-2; D ambiguous. CDR3 length equals 14 residues. Trimming stripped 3 bases from V and 4 bases from J, with 9 bases between. Per the germline V gene, CDR1 is SGHTA and CDR2 is FQGNSA. The CDR3 spells CASSFGPTTGELFF. The DNA for the CDR3 is TGTGCCAGCAGCTTCGGACCGACCACCGGGGAGCTGTTTTTT. Full variable domain (missing parts from reference TRBV7-2 and TRBJ2-2): GAGVSQSPSNKVTEKGKDVELRCDPISGHTALYWYRQSLGQGLEFLIYFQGNSAPDKSGLPSDRFSAERTGGSVSTLTIQRTQQEDSAVYLCASSFGPTTGELFFGEGSRLTVL.

The gene calls are TRBV7-2 and TRBJ1-3; unclear D gene. CDR3 length equals 16 residues. Germline values: CDR1 SGHTA, CDR2 FQGNSA. Deletions cut 2 bases from V and 0 bases from J, with 11 bases between. In DNA form, the CDR3 reads TGTGCCAGCAGCTTAATAGGCAGGAGCTCTGGAAACACCATATATTTT. Residues: CASSLIGRSSGNTIYF.

The J gene is TRBJ2-1, the V gene TRBV4-1; 9 bases are a match to TRBD2. With 0 bases clipped from V and 15 bases from J, the junction kept 24 bases outside the gene matches. The CDR3 extends over 19 amino acids. CDR1 MGHRA and CDR2 YSYEKL come from the germline V gene. CDR3 sequence (DNA): TGCGCCAGCAGCCAAGAACTGATCGCTTTTAGCGGGAGCTCCTCCCCTTTGTTCTTC. Amino acid sequence: CASSQELIAFSGSSSPLFF.

The chain has TRBV18 and TRBJ1-2; D is unclear. In germline, CDR1 is KGHSH, CDR2 LQKENI. Trimming left V 2 bases short and J 5 bases short, with 12 bases between. There are 14 residues in the CDR3. This CDR3 is CASSPSRTEYGYTF. The CDR3 DNA follows: TGTGCCAGCTCACCAAGTCGTACGGAATATGGCTACACCTTC.

The chain is built from TRBV15 and TRBJ1-1, with a weak D call TRBD1 (5 bases). Germline CDR1 LNHNV, CDR2 YYDKDF (reference sequence). This CDR3 is 14 amino acids long. V lost 2 bases and J lost 3, with 10 bases in between. The CDR3 DNA reads TGTGCCACCAGCAGAAAAATGGGGGACACTGAAGCTTTCTTT. It yields the protein CATSRKMGDTEAFF.